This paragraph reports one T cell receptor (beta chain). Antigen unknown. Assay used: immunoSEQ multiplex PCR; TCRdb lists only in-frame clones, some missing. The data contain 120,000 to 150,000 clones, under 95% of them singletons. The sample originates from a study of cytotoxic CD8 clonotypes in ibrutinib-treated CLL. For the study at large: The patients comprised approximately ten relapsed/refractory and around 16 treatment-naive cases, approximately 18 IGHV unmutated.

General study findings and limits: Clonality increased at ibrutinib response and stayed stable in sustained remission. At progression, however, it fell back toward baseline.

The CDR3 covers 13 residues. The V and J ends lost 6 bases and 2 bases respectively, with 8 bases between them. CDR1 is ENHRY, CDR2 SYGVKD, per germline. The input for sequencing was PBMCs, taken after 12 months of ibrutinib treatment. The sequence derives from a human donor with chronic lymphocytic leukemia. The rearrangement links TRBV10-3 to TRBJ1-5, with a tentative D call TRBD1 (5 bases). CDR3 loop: CAIRTAGNQPQHF. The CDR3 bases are TGTGCCATCAGGACAGCAGGCAATCAGCCCCAGCATTTT.